These 23 T cell receptor beta chains share one sample of origin, sequenced in a study of T cells in Graves' hyperthyroidism and ophthalmopathy. RNA transcripts served as the template for amplifying TCR beta CDR3 regions. The HTBI set primed first-round TCR CDR3 RT-PCR. TCRdb re-called the multiplex PCR reads through MiXCR, storing one row per CDR3 protein. The top ten clones hold roughly a tenth of a sample with hundreds of thousands of distinct CDR3 sequences, around 15% of them seen once. The sample consisted of blood. Source of these receptors: a woman aged 18-35 years with Graves' hyperthyroidism.

This clonotype was counted only a few times. This rearrangement joins TRBV5-5 to TRBJ1-2; possibly TRBD1 for D (5 bases). CDR1 and CDR2 (germline): SGHKS, YYEKEE (reference sequence). The CDR3 contains 17 residues. V lost 0 bases, J lost 1 base, and 16 bases lay in between. The CDR3 region is CASSLDSPDSYNYGYTF. The DNA of the CDR3 is TGTGCCAGCAGCTTGGATTCCCCAGACAGCTATAACTATGGCTACACCTTC.

This clonotype has ten or more counts. The gene calls are TRBV27 and TRBJ2-3; the D gene is possibly TRBD2 (6 bases). The germline gives CDR1 MNHEY, CDR2 SMNVEV (reference sequence). The CDR3 loop spans 14 amino acids. Deletions cut 5 bases from V and 1 base from J, with 10 bases between. CDR3 in amino acids: CASSRELGTDTQYF. For the CDR3, the DNA is TGTGCCAGCAGTCGGGAGTTAGGCACAGATACGCAGTATTTT.

This clonotype was seen many times. This chain uses TRBV18 with TRBJ2-2; 8 positions match TRBD1. The V and J ends lost 1 base and 5 bases, in that order; junction bases with no gene match: 9. CDR1 KGHSH and CDR2 LQKENI come from the germline V gene. The CDR3 totals 17 residues. CDR3 nucleotide sequence: TGTGCCAGCTCACCACGGGACAGGACAACAGCGACCGGGGAGCTGTTTTTT. This translates into CASSPRDRTTATGELFF.

This clonotype turned up a few times. The chain links TRBV7-8 to TRBJ1-2; D call uncertain. CDR3 size: 15 residues. V gave up 3 bases and J gave up 2 bases, with 13 bases separating them. Germline V gene data show CDR1 as SGHVS and CDR2 as FQNEAQ. CDR3 sequence reads: CASSLAGGHNYGYTF. CDR3 sequence (DNA): TGTGCCAGCAGCTTGGCAGGAGGTCACAACTATGGCTACACCTTC.

This clonotype was counted at least ten times. The chain links TRBV4-3 to TRBJ2-7; TRBD1 is a possible D gene (6 bases). The CDR3 has 14 amino acids. Trimming shortened V by 6 bases and J by 3 bases, and 15 bases separated the two germline ends. Germline V CDR1 and CDR2: LGHNA, YSLEER. The chain's CDR3 is CASSQTGGIYEQYF. The CDR3 DNA follows: TGCGCCAGCAGTCAGACAGGTGGGATCTACGAGCAGTACTTC.

The chain joins TRBV20-1 to TRBJ2-5, with 10 bases aligning to TRBD2. The CDR3 has 15 amino acids. Losses at the gene ends were 3 bases for V and 6 bases for J; bases not matched to a gene: 10. Germline assignment: CDR1 DFQATT and CDR2 SNEGSKA (reference sequence). CDR3: CSASWLAGDGKTQYF. In DNA form, the CDR3 reads TGCAGTGCTAGTTGGCTAGCGGGAGATGGGAAGACCCAGTACTTC.

The V and J genes are TRBV4-1 and TRBJ1-2; D remains ambiguous. Trimming left V 0 bases short and J 2 bases short, with 10 bases between. Germline V CDR1 and CDR2: MGHRA, YSYEKL. The CDR3 has 15 amino acids. In DNA, the CDR3 is TGCGCCAGCAGCCAAGATGAAGATTCAAACTATGGCTACACCTTC. Its protein product is CASSQDEDSNYGYTF.

This clonotype appeared many times. The chain combines TRBV11-2 with TRBJ2-5, with a weak D call TRBD2 (6 bases). CDR1 SGHAT and CDR2 FQNNGV come from the germline V gene. Trimming removed 5 bases at V and 9 bases at J, with 28 bases between. This CDR3 comprises 17 residues. The CDR3 region is CASSPGSLRDSSAPQYF. The CDR3 coding sequence is TGTGCCAGCAGCCCGGGTAGCCTTCGGGACTCCTCGGCGCCCCAGTACTTC.

This chain connects TRBV6-1 to TRBJ2-1; weak D call: TRBD1 (6 bases). This CDR3 has 16 residues. Trimming removed 2 bases at V and 2 bases at J, with 13 bases between. Germline CDR1 and CDR2: MNHNS and SASEGT. Here the CDR3 DNA reads TGTGCCAGCAGTGAACCCAGCCAGGGGACCTACAATGAGCAGTTCTTC. Its translation is CASSEPSQGTYNEQFF.

The V and J genes are TRBV10-3 and TRBJ2-1; 14 nucleotides match TRBD2. CDR1 and CDR2 from the germline V gene are ENHRY and SYGVKD. The trim removed 6 bases at V and 4 bases at J, leaving 5 bases unmatched. This CDR3 has 16 residues. The CDR3 coding sequence is TGTGCCATCAGGGGGACTAGCGGGAGTGTATACAATGAGCAGTTCTTC. Protein: CAIRGTSGSVYNEQFF.

In its sample, this clonotype was seen a few times. The chain recombines TRBV30 with TRBJ1-2; no reliable D call. Germline CDR1 GTSNPN, CDR2 SVGIG (reference sequence). This CDR3 is 11 amino acids long. Trimming removed 5 bases from V and 5 bases from J, with 9 bases in between. This CDR3 reads CAWYQGYGYTF. CDR3 DNA: TGTGCCTGGTATCAAGGGTATGGCTACACCTTC.

This clonotype has ten or more counts. The chain uses TRBV13 and TRBJ1-4, with D maybe TRBD1 (5 bases). The germline V gene has CDR1 PRHDT and CDR2 FYEKMQ (reference sequence). This CDR3 has 15 amino acids. V lost 2 bases and J lost 4, with 11 bases in between. CDR3 loop: CASSLKGRYNEKLFF. In DNA form, the CDR3 reads TGTGCCAGCAGCTTAAAGGGACGGTATAATGAAAAACTGTTTTTT.

Concerning this clonotype itself: A much more abundant neighbour one base away suggests this may be a read error. J is TRBJ1-1 and V is TRBV2; no firm D call. Germline V CDR1 and CDR2: SNHLY, FYNNEI. CDR3 length equals 12 residues. The CDR3 region is CASSTVDTEALF. The CDR3 nucleotides are TGTGCCAGCAGCACGGTCGACACTGAAGCTCTCTTT.

This clonotype was detected ten times or more. The gene calls are TRBV7-8 and TRBJ2-3; 8 bases map to TRBD2. The CDR3 length is 17 residues. V was clipped by 0 bases and J by 1 base; unmatched bases: 6. Germline V gene data show CDR1 as SGHVS and CDR2 as FQNEAQ. This CDR3 reads CASSLAPREGGTDTQYF. CDR3 bases: TGTGCCAGCAGCTTAGCGCCTCGGGAGGGGGGCACAGATACGCAGTATTTT.

This clonotype was detected many times. The gene calls are TRBV28 and TRBJ2-7; 8 nucleotides line up with TRBD2. V shed 4 bases and J 3 bases; nucleotides not matched to a gene: 8. The CDR3 extends over 15 amino acids. Germline V CDR1 and CDR2: MDHEN, SYDVKM. The CDR3 nucleotides are TGTGCCAGCAGTTCCCTGGCGGGAGGCATCTACGAGCAGTACTTC. Translating it yields CASSSLAGGIYEQYF.

This clonotype was counted ten times or more. The chain links TRBV11-2 to TRBJ2-6; D call uncertain. CDR1 is SGHAT, CDR2 FQNNGV, per germline. The CDR3 consists of 15 residues. V lost 4 bases and J lost 0, with 7 bases in between. The CDR3 loop is CASSSDHSGANVLTF. The CDR3, as DNA: TGTGCCAGCAGCTCGGACCACTCTGGGGCCAACGTCCTGACTTTC.

This clonotype was detected only a few times. This sequence joins TRBV3-1 and TRBJ2-1, with 9 bases aligning to TRBD1. V dropped 4 bases and J dropped 8; count of bases not matched to a gene: 9. CDR1 is LGHDT, CDR2 YNNKEL, per germline (reference sequence). The CDR3 spans 15 residues. CDR3: CASSLSGTGPDEQFF. CDR3 sequence (DNA): TGTGCCAGCAGCCTTTCCGGGACAGGGCCCGATGAGCAGTTCTTC.

This clonotype was detected many times. The V call is TRBV20-1, the J call TRBJ2-1; 13 nucleotides line up with TRBD2. This CDR3 spans 17 amino acids. In germline, CDR1 is DFQATT, CDR2 SNEGSKA (reference sequence). V was pared by 4 bases and J by 6 bases, with 12 bases of the junction left unmatched. CDR3 sequence reads: CSAKDLRTSGSSNEQFF. DNA of the CDR3: TGCAGTGCTAAAGATCTTCGGACTAGCGGGAGTAGCAATGAGCAGTTCTTC.

This clonotype was picked up a small number of times. The chain employs TRBV6-1 and TRBJ1-2; 10 bases are shared with TRBD1. Germline CDR1 and CDR2: MNHNS and SASEGT. V lost 4 bases and J lost 2; bases outside the gene matches: 1. This CDR3 has 14 residues. The CDR3 loop is CASSVDRGNYGYTF. As DNA, the CDR3 is TGTGCCAGCAGTGTGGACAGGGGGAACTATGGCTACACCTTC.

This clonotype was recorded at least ten times. The chain couples TRBV28 to TRBJ2-5, with 11 bases aligning to TRBD2. The CDR3 sequence is 19 residues long. Germline loops: CDR1 MDHEN, CDR2 SYDVKM. The V segment lost 2 bases and the J segment 0 bases; nucleotides outside the gene matches: 11. The CDR3 coding sequence is TGTGCCAGCAGTTTAGGACAGTGGACTAGCGGGCGGTACCAAGAGACCCAGTACTTC. Translating gives CASSLGQWTSGRYQETQYF. Complete variable domain (other parts from reference TRBV28 and TRBJ2-5): DVKVTQSSRYLVKRTGEKVFLECVQDMDHENMFWYRQDPGLGLRLIYFSYDVKMKEKGDIPEGYSVSREKKERFSLILESASTNQTSMYLCASSLGQWTSGRYQETQYFGPGTRLLVL.

This clonotype turned up a few times. This chain joins TRBV6-1 and TRBJ2-7; no definite D call. Germline assignment: CDR1 MNHNS and CDR2 SASEGT. V gave up 6 bases and J gave up 6 bases, with 18 bases separating them. This CDR3 contains 14 residues. The CDR3 DNA reads TGTGCCAGCAGACTCCGGCTCGATTTGCTCGAGCAGTACTTC. Its translation is CASRLRLDLLEQYF.

This clonotype was observed at least ten times. V and J are TRBV4-1 and TRBJ2-3; D unclear. Germline CDR1 and CDR2: MGHRA and YSYEKL. Trimming stripped 8 bases from V and 2 bases from J, with 11 bases between. The CDR3 loop spans 13 amino acids. CDR3 region: CASRSGYTDTQYF. The CDR3 DNA sequence: TGCGCCAGCCGCTCCGGGTACACAGATACGCAGTATTTT.

This rearrangement joins TRBV24-1 to TRBJ1-1; D gene unclear. V shed 2 bases and J shed 1 base, with 10 bases lying between them. CDR3 length: 15 residues. Germline V CDR1 and CDR2: KGHDR, SFDVKD. CDR3 nucleotide sequence: TGTGCCACCAGTGATTCGGAAGCAGGGAACACTGAAGCTTTCTTT. Protein product: CATSDSEAGNTEAFF.